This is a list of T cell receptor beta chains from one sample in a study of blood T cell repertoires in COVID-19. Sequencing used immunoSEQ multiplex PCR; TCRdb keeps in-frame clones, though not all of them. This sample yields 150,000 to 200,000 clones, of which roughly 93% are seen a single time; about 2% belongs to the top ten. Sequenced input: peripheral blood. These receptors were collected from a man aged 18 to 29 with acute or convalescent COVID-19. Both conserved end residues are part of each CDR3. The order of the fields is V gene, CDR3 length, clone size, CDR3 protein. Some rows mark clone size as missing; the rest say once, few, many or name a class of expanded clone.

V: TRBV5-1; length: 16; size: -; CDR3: CASSQKVGLPEEKLFF
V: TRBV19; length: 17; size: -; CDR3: CASMGGSGSSYNSPLHF
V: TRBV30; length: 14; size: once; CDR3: CAWSGGGARQPQHF
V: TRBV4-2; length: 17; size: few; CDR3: CASSLGQGKRGPYGYTF
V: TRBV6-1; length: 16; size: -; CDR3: CASGDRVGRFGEKLFF
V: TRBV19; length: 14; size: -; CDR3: CASSFRDRNTEAFF
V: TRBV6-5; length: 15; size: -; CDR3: CASSHGQGAYNEQFF
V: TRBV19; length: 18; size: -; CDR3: CASSARQKGGARGETQYF
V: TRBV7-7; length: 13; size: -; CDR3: CASSLDSPGEQFF
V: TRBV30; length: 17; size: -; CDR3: CAWSVGVWGQYNEKLFF
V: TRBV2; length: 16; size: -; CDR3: CASSEGFSLTEETQYF
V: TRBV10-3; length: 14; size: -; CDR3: CAISGDTINYGYTF
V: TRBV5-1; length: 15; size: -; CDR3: CASSTSGTGSEKLFF
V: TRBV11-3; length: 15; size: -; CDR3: CASSSRQGNTGELFF
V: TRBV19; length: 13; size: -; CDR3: CASMPGRDQPQHF
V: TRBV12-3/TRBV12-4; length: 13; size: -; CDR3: CASSEQVSGGYTF
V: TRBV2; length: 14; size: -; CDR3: CASPLQGSYNEQFF
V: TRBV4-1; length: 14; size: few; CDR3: CASSPGGGDQPQHF
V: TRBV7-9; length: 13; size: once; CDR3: CASSASLQGQAFF
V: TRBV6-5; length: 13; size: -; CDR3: CASTQTGIYGYTF
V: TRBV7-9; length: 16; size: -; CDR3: CASSLDRDPLNQPQHF
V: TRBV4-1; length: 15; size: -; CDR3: CASSQGRGEEYGYTF
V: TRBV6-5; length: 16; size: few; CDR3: CASSYVRTGGNYGYTF
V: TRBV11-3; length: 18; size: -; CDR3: CASSLTKSGGLTYNEQFF
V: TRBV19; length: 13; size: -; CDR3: CASIQNSGNTIYF
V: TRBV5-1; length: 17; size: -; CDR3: CASSLPTLGQIDEKLFF
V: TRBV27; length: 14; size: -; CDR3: CASSSGGPRQPQHF
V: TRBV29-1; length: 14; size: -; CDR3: CSVRGQGAMHGYTF
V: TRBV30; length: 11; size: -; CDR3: CAWKEYWGYTF
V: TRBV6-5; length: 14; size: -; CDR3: CASRAAQGPYEQYF
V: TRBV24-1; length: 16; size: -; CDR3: CATSDLAASSYNEQFF
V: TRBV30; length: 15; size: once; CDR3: CAWSDSVVSGNTIYF
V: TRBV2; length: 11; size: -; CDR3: CASIHNYEQYF
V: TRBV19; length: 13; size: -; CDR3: CASSIGESPEAFF
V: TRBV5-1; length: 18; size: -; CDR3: CASSLKLGLAGDWNEQFF
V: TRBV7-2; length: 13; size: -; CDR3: CASSYGTGKEQYF
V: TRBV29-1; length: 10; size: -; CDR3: CSVENSEAFF
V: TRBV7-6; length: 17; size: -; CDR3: CASSVPGLAGLDNEQFF
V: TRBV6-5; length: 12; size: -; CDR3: CASRGLADTQYF
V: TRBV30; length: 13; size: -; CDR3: CASRQPSNYGYTF
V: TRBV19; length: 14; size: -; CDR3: CASTRTGGNTEAFF
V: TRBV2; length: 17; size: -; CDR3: CASSESKRQGLTGELFF
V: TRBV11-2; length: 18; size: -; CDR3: CASSSMRSGEAPRGQQFF
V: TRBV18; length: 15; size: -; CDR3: CASSLDRAVGQPQHF
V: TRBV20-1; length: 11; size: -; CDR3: CSARDLYGYTF
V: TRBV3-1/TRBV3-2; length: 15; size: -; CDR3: CASSLQQGNPYEQYF
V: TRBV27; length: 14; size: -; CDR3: CASSLSPGGYGYTF
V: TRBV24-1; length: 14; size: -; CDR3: CATSDPLIEGAQYF
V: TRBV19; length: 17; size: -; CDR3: CASSFRTGVTSYNEQFF
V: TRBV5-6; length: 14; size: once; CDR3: CASSLGGEGETQYF
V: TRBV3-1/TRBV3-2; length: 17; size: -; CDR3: CASSQTGVGFPNTEAFF
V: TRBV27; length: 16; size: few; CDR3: CASSLWPADSNQPQHF
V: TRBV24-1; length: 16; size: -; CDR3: CATSDLRTASSDTQYF
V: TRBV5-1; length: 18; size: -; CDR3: CASSRGSLAGGPTDTQYF
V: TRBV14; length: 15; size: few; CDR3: CASSQDRGGHNEQFF
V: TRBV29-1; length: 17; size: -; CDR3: CSVDRQGDSNFTDTQYF